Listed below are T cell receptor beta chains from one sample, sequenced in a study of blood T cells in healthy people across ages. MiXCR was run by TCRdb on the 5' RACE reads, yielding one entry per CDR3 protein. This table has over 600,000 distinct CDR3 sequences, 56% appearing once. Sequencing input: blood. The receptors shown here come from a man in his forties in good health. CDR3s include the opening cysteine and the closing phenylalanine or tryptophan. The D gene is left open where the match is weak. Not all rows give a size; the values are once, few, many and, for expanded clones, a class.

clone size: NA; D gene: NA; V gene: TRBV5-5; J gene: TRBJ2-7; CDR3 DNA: TGTGCCAGCAGCCCTAAGTTTCCACCTCGCGAGCAGTACTTC; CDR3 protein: CASSPKFPPREQYF
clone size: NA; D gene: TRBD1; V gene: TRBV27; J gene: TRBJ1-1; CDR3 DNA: TGTGCCAGCAGTTTCCAGGGGGCATGGAACACTGAAGCTTTCTTT; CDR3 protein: CASSFQGAWNTEAFF
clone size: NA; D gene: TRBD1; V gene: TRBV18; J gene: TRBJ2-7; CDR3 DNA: TGTGCCAGCTCACCAAACGCGGGACAGGTCGATCGGTACGAGCAGTACTTC; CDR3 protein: CASSPNAGQVDRYEQYF
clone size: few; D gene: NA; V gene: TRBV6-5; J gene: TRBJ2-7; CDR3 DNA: TGTGCCAGCAGAACCGACGACAGGTCTACCTACGAGCAGTACTTC; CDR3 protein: CASRTDDRSTYEQYF
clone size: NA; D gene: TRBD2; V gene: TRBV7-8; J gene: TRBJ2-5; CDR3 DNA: TGTGCCAGCAGACGAGCCCGGGGACTAGCGGGGGACAGAGAGACCCAGTACTTC; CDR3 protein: CASRRARGLAGDRETQYF
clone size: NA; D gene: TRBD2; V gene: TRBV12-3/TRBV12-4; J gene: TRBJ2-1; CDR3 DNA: TGTGCCAGCAGACCTACCCGGGGGGCGGGGGGGCCCTCCTACAATGAGCAGTTCTTC; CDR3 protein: CASRPTRGAGGPSYNEQFF
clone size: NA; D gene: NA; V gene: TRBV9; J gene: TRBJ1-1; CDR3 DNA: TGTGCCAGCAGCTCCCCGGAAGGGGGTTCCACTGAAGCTTTCTTT; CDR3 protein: CASSSPEGGSTEAFF
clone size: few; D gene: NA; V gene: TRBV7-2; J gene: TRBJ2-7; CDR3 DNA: TGTGCCAGCAGCTTGAACCGGGACCCACACTTCGAGCAGTACTTC; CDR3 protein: CASSLNRDPHFEQYF
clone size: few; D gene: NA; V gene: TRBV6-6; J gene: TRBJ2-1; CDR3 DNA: TGTGCCAGCAATCAACCGGGAGAGCACTACAATGAGCAGTTCTTC; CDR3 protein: CASNQPGEHYNEQFF
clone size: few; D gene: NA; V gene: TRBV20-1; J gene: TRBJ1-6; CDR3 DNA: TGCAGTGCCGTGCGGAGGCCCGGGACCCAAAATTCACCCCTCCACTTT; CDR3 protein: CSAVRRPGTQNSPLHF
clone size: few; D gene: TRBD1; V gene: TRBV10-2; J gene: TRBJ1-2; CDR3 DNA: TGCGCCAGCTCTAGACAGGGGGGTAAGGATGGCTACACCTTC; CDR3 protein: CASSRQGGKDGYTF
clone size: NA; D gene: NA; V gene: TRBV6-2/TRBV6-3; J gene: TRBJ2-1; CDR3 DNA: TGTGCCAGCAGTTACTTGGGTTACGAGCAGTTCTTC; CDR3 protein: CASSYLGYEQFF
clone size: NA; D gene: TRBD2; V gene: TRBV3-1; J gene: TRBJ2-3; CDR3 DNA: TGTGCCAGCAGCCTCAGCGGGAGTTCATGGTATACGCAGTATTTT; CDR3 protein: CASSLSGSSWYTQYF
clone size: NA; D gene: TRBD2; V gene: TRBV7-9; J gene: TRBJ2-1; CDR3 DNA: TGTGCCAGCAGCTACCTGCCTGGACTAGCGGGAGGAGGAAATGAGCAGTTCTTC; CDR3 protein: CASSYLPGLAGGGNEQFF
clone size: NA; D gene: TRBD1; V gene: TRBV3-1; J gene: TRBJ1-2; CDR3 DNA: TGTGCCAGCAGCCCCTTATCTACCGGGACAGGGTTTGGCTACACCTTC; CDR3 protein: CASSPLSTGTGFGYTF
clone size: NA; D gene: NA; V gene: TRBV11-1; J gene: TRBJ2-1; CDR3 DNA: TGTGCCAGCAGCTTATGCTATTCCTACAATGAGCAGTTCTTC; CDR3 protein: CASSLCYSYNEQFF
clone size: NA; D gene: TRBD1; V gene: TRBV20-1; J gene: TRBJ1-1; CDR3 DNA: TGCAGTGCTAAGGGGGCCGGTACTGAAGCTTTCTTT; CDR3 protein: CSAKGAGTEAFF
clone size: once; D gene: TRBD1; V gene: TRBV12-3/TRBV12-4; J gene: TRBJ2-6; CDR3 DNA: TGTGCCAGCAGTAAGACAGGGGGCCTTGGGGCCAACGTCCTGACTTTC; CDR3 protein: CASSKTGGLGANVLTF
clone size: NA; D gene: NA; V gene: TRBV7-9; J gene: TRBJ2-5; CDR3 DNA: TGTGCCAGCAGCTTATATCTGGGGCAAGAGACCCAGTACTTC; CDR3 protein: CASSLYLGQETQYF
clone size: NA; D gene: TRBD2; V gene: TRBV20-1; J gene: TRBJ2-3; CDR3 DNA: TGCAGTGCTAGAGATTTTGGCGGGGGACGTACGGATACGCAGTATTTT; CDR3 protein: CSARDFGGGRTDTQYF
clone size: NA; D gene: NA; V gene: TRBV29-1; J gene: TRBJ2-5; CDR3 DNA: TGCAGCGTTCGGATGGGTGGGGGGATCGGGGAGACCCAGTACTTC; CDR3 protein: CSVRMGGGIGETQYF
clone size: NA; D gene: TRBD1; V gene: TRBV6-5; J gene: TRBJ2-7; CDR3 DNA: TGTGCCAGCAGTCCGGGACAGGCCCTCGAGCAGTACTTC; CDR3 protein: CASSPGQALEQYF
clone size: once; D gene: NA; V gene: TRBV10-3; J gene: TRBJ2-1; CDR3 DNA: TGTGCCATCAGTGACCCAGGGGCAGGGCAAGAGACCCAGTTCTTC; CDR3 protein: CAISDPGAGQETQFF
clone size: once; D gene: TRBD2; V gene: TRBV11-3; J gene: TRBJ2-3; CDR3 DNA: TGTGCCAGCAGCTCAGGACTAGCGGGACTAGATACGCAGTATTTT; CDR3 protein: CASSSGLAGLDTQYF
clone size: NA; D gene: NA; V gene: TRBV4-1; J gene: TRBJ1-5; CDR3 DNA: TGCGCCAGCAGCCAAGGAGGGGGTCAACGGAGGGATCAGCCCCAGCATTTT; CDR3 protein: CASSQGGGQRRDQPQHF
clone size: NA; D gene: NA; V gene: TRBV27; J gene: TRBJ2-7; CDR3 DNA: TGTGCCAGCAGCGAAAAGCCTAGGTTGCGCTACGAGCAGTACTTC; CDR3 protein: CASSEKPRLRYEQYF
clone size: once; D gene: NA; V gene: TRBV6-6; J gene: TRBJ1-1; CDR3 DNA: TGTGCCAGCAGTTACGGAGAGGCCTTCATGAACACTGAAGCTTTCTTT; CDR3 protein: CASSYGEAFMNTEAFF
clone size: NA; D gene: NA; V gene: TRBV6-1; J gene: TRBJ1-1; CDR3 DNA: TGTGCCAGCAGTGACGGACAAGCTTTCTTT; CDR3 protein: CASSDGQAFF
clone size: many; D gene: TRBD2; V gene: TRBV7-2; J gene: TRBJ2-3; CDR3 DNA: TGTGCCAGCAGCCCAGGGACTATAAGAGAGAAGCAGTATTTT; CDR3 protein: CASSPGTIREKQYF
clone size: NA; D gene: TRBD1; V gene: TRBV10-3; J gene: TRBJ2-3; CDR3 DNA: TGTGCCATCAGTGAACCCGGGACAGGGGGAGATACGCAGTATTTT; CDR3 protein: CAISEPGTGGDTQYF
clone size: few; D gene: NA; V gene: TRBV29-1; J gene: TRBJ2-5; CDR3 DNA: TGCAGCGCCTCGATTCCGGGACTGAAAGAGACCCAGTACTTC; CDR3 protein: CSASIPGLKETQYF
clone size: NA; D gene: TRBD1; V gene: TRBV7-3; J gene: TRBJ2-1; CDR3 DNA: TGTGCCAGCAGCTTAGAAGTGCAGGGGGCAAAGTTCTTC; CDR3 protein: CASSLEVQGAKFF
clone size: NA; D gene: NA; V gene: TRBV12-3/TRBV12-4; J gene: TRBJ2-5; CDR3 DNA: TGTGCCAGCAGTTTAAGGGACCTCGGTCAGACCCAGTACTTC; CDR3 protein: CASSLRDLGQTQYF
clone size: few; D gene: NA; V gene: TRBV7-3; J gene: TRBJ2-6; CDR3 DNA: TGTGCCAGCAGCCCCCTGGGATCTGGGGCCAACGTCCTGACTTTC; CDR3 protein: CASSPLGSGANVLTF
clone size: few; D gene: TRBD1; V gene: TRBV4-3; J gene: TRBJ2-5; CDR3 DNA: TGCGCCAGCAGCCAACAGACAGGGCAAGAGACCCAGTACTTC; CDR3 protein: CASSQQTGQETQYF
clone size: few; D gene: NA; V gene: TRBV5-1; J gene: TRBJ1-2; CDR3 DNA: TGCGCCAGCAGCTTGTTTTCCCGCGGGGGGGACTATGGCTACACCTTC; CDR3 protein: CASSLFSRGGDYGYTF
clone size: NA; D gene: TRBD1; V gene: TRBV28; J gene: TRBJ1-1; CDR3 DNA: TGTGCCAGCAGTTTATCCGGCCTACTCGCCCGGGACAGGAACACTGAAGCTTTCTTT; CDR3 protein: CASSLSGLLARDRNTEAFF
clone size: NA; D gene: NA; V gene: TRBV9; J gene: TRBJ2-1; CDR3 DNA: TGTGCCAGCAGCGTAGATAAGAATGAGCAGTTCTTC; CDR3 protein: CASSVDKNEQFF
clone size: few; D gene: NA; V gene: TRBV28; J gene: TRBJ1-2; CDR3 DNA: TGTGCCAGCAGTTTAGCACAGACTCACTATGGCTACACCTTC; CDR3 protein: CASSLAQTHYGYTF
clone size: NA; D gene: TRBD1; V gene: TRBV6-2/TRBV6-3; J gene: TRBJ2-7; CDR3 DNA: TGTGCCAGCAGTAAACCGGACAGGGGGCAGTACGAGCAGTACTTC; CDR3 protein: CASSKPDRGQYEQYF
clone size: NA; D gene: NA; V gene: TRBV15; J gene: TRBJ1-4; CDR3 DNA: TGTGCCACCAGCAGAGTCCAGGATAATGAAAAACTGTTTTTT; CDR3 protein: CATSRVQDNEKLFF
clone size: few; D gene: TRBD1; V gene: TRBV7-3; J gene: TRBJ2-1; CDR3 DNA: TGTGCCAGCAGCTCAAGGGTAGGGGGCCTTAATGAGCAGTTCTTC; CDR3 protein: CASSSRVGGLNEQFF
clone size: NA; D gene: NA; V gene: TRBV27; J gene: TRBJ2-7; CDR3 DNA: TGTGCCAGCAGTTTATCGATTACCCACGAGCAGTACTTC; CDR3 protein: CASSLSITHEQYF
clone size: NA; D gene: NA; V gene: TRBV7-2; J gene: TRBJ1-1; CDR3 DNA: TGTGCCAGCAGCTTGCCGGGACGAGTAGCTTTCTTT; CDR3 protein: CASSLPGRVAFF